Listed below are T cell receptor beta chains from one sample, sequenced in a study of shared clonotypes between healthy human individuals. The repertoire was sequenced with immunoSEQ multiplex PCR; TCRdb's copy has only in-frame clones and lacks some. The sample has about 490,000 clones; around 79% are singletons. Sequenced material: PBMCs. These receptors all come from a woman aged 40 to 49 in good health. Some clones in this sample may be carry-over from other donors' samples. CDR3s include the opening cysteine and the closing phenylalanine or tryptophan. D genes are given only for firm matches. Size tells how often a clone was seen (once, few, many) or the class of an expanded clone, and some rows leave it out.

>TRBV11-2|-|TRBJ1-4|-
TGTGCCAGCAGCTTGTGGTTCCGGGAAAAACTGTTTTTT
CASSLWFREKLFF
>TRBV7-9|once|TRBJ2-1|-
TGTGCCAGCAGCCGAGGGGCAAGCTCCTACAATGAGCAGTTCTTC
CASSRGASSYNEQFF
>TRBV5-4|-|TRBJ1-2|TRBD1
TGTGCCAGCAGCGAACAGCTACAGGGGTACTATGGCTACACCTTC
CASSEQLQGYYGYTF
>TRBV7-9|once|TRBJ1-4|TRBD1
TGTGCCAGCAGCCCCTGGGACAGAGGAAATGAAAAACTGTTTTTT
CASSPWDRGNEKLFF
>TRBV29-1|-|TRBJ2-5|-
TGCAGCTTGACACTCCCTGGGAGAGAAGAGACCCAGTACTTC
CSLTLPGREETQYF
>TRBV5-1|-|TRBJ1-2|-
TGCGCCAGCAGCTTACAAGGGGACTATGGCTACACCTTC
CASSLQGDYGYTF
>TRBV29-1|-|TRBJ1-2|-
TGCAGCGTTGTACAGCTCACTGGTAACTATGGCTACACCTTC
CSVVQLTGNYGYTF
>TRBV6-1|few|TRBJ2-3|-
TGTGCCAGCAGCATCCGACTAAGTAGCACAGATACGCAGTATTTT
CASSIRLSSTDTQYF
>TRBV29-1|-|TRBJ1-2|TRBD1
TGCAGCGTTTTGACAGGGGGCTATGGCTACACCTTC
CSVLTGGYGYTF
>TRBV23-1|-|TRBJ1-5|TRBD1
TGCGCCAGCAGTCGTCGGGGACAGGGCTACAATCAGCCCCAGCATTTT
CASSRRGQGYNQPQHF
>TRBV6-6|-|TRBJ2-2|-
TGTGCCAGCAGAAACAGGGATGTCGGGGAGCTGTTTTTT
CASRNRDVGELFF
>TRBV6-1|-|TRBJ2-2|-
TGTGCCAGCACCCCTACTAGGGGAATCACCGGGGAGCTGTTTTTT
CASTPTRGITGELFF
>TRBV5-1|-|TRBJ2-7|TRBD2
TGCGCCAGCAGCTTAGGACTAGCGGGATTATACGAGCAGTACTTC
CASSLGLAGLYEQYF
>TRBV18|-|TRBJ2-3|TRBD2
TGTGCCAGCCGTGTACCGGGACTAGCCGCAGATACGCAGTATTTT
CASRVPGLAADTQYF
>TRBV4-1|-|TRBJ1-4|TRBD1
TGCGCCAGCAGTGGGACAGGGGGCGTAAGTGAAAAACTGTTTTTT
CASSGTGGVSEKLFF
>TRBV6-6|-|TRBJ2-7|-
TGTGCCAGCAGTCCAGCATCCTACGAGCAGTACTTC
CASSPASYEQYF
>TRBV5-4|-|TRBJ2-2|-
TGTGCCAGCAGCTTGGGGAGCGGAACTAACACCGGGGAGCTGTTTTTT
CASSLGSGTNTGELFF
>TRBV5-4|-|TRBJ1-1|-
TGTGCCAGCAGCTTGGGTACCACTGAAGCTTTCTTT
CASSLGTTEAFF
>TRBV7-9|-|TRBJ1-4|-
TGTGCCAGCAGCTTTGACAGTCAAACAACTAATGAAAAACTGTTTTTT
CASSFDSQTTNEKLFF
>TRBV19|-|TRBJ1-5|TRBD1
TGTGCCAGTACCAAACAGGGGGCCGGTCAGCCCCAGCATTTT
CASTKQGAGQPQHF